One sample yielded the 23 T cell receptor beta chains listed below, sequenced in a study of CXCR3-negative and CXCR3-positive naive CD8 T cells. The method, 5' RACE with UMI labels, was used to prepare the TRB cDNA libraries. TCRdb re-called the 5' RACE reads and shows each CDR3 protein once, DNA omitted. The specimen's table records tens of thousands of distinct CDR3 sequences. The specimen was memory CD8+ T cells from blood. The origin of the receptors is a human donor in good health. Some clones in this sample may be carry-over from other donors' samples.

The gene calls are TRBV7-9 and TRBJ2-1; TCRdb outputs TRBD2, but without DNA this stays unchecked. CDR1 is SEHNR and CDR2 is FQNEAQ in the germline V gene (reference sequence). The CDR3 runs to 16 residues. The CDR3 loop reads CASSPLGPSSYNEQFF.

The chain joins TRBV20-1 to TRBJ1-2. The CDR3 loop spans 17 amino acids. The V gene's germline CDR1 is DFQATT and CDR2 SNEGSKA (reference sequence). This chain's CDR3 is CSARGVRPKEHNYGYTF.

The rearrangement links TRBV20-1 to TRBJ2-1; there is no DNA to check the TCRdb D call of TRBD2. The germline V gene encodes CDR1 DFQATT and CDR2 SNEGSKA (reference sequence). The CDR3 spans 15 residues. The CDR3 protein is CSASSGTSGGNEQFF.

The chain uses TRBV11-3 and TRBJ1-2. Germline CDR1 reads SGHNT; CDR2 reads YENEEA. The CDR3 loop spans 17 amino acids. CDR3 sequence: CASSLDRAGRSPYGYTF. Complete variable domain (other parts from reference TRBV11-3 and TRBJ1-2): EAGVVQSPRYKIIEKKQPVAFWCNPISGHNTLYWYLQNLGQGPELLIRYENEEAVDDSQLPKDRFSAERLKGVDSTLKIQPAELGDSAVYLCASSLDRAGRSPYGYTFGSGTRLTVV.

V is TRBV20-1 and J is TRBJ2-7; no DNA is available, so the TRBD1 call from TCRdb remains unchecked. The germline V gene encodes CDR1 DFQATT and CDR2 SNEGSKA (reference sequence). This CDR3 contains 15 residues. The CDR3 reads CSATTPGQGRYEQYF.

The rearrangement links TRBV7-9 to TRBJ2-1; TCRdb selects TRBD1, and the lack of DNA leaves this call unchecked. The CDR3 is 16 amino acids. Looked up from germline, CDR1 is SEHNR and CDR2 is FQNEAQ (reference sequence). The CDR3 sequence: CASSLPDRVGYNEQFF.

The chain joins TRBV6-5 to TRBJ2-5; as DNA is missing, the TRBD1 call by TCRdb cannot be tested. Germline V gene data show CDR1 as MNHEY and CDR2 as SVGAGI. The CDR3 is 12 residues long. This chain's CDR3 is CASSTPDETQYF.

This sequence joins TRBV7-8 and TRBJ2-7; TCRdb's D gene call, TRBD1, goes unchecked for lack of DNA. This CDR3 contains 14 residues. Per germline, CDR1 SGHVS and CDR2 FQNEAQ. The CDR3 here is CASQGGQVSYEQYF.

The rearrangement joins TRBV20-1 to TRBJ2-3. Germline V gene sequence: CDR1 DFQATT, CDR2 SNEGSKA (reference sequence). CDR3 length equals 13 residues. This chain's CDR3 is CSARSGSWDTQYF.

This rearrangement joins TRBV28 to TRBJ2-7. The CDR3 extends over 13 amino acids. Germline CDR1 and CDR2: MDHEN and SYDVKM. CDR3 in amino acids: CASSLVSLSEQYF.

J is TRBJ2-5 and V is TRBV12-3 or TRBV12-4; TCRdb's D call of TRBD2 is untestable without DNA. The CDR3 sequence is 14 residues long. The CDR3 sequence: CASSLKGNQETQYF.

The chain carries TRBV5-1 and TRBJ2-3; TCRdb outputs TRBD1, but without DNA this stays unchecked. This CDR3 is 16 amino acids long. Germline V gives CDR1 SGHRS, CDR2 YFSETQ. The CDR3 sequence: CASSSIGTDPTDTQYF.

V gene TRBV7-3 combines with J gene TRBJ2-7; TCRdb lists TRBD1, though no DNA is available to test this call. The CDR3 runs 14 residues. From germline, CDR1 is SGHTA and CDR2 FQGTGA. The CDR3: CASSPNRDRGFQYF.

V usage is TRBV7-8 and J usage is TRBJ2-2; TCRdb names TRBD2, which stays unverified in the absence of DNA. Germline V lookup: CDR1 SGHVS, CDR2 FQNEAQ. CDR3 length: 16 residues. The CDR3 protein is CASSPTVGWDTGELFF.

The genes are TRBV4-3 and TRBJ2-7; TCRdb returns TRBD2, unconfirmable since there is no DNA. The CDR3 has 15 amino acids. Germline assignment: CDR1 LGHNA and CDR2 YSLEER. The CDR3 reads CASSQASAGPYEQYF.

The V call is TRBV12-3 or TRBV12-4, the J call TRBJ1-5. This CDR3 comprises 14 residues. CDR3 in amino acids: CASSLSMGNEPQHF.

This clonotype is medium-sized by frequency. This chain joins TRBV20-1 and TRBJ2-1; as DNA is missing, the TRBD2 call by TCRdb cannot be tested. This CDR3 spans 18 amino acids. Germline V gene sequence: CDR1 DFQATT, CDR2 SNEGSKA (reference sequence). The CDR3 protein is CSAPGLAGGRGSYNEQFF.

The rearrangement links TRBV29-1 to TRBJ2-1; TCRdb reports TRBD2, a call that lacks DNA to check it against. The CDR3 runs 15 residues. Germline CDR1 and CDR2: SQVTM and ANQGSEA. CDR3 loop: CSVEGLSDYQDEQFF.

The V gene is TRBV7-2, the J gene TRBJ1-1; TCRdb reports TRBD1, a call that lacks DNA to check it against. Germline V CDR1 and CDR2: SGHTA, FQGNSA. This CDR3 is 15 amino acids long. CDR3 protein: CASSGTGMGNTEAFF.

This rearrangement joins TRBV6-5 to TRBJ2-5. CDR3 length equals 14 residues. Germline CDR1 MNHEY, CDR2 SVGAGI. The chain's CDR3 is CASSLGNYQETQYF.

The chain employs TRBV6-5 and TRBJ2-1; TCRdb designates TRBD2, a call that cannot be tested without DNA. CDR3 length: 17 residues. Germline-derived CDR1 and CDR2 are MNHEY and SVGAGI. The CDR3 sequence: CASSYTLAGAVKNEQFF.

This clonotype is classed as medium-sized by frequency. The chain couples TRBV6-4 to TRBJ2-1; without DNA, the TCRdb call of TRBD2 cannot be checked. This CDR3 has 15 residues. Germline CDR1 reads MRHNA; CDR2 reads SNTAGT. The CDR3 here is CASSVLAEGGNEQFF.

The chain is built from TRBV6-5 and TRBJ2-7; checking the TCRdb D call of TRBD1 is not possible without DNA. Germline V gives CDR1 MNHEY, CDR2 SVGAGI. This CDR3 spans 18 amino acids. CDR3: CASSYSIYATGTTYEQYF.